These 22 T cell receptor beta chains share one sample of origin, sequenced in a study of T cell repertoires in cytomegalovirus infection. TCRdb re-called the reads with MiXCR, one entry per CDR3 protein. The sample includes some 680,000 distinct CDR3 sequences, roughly a third of them seen just once. Specimen: PBMCs. All receptors come from a human donor in good health (CMV status not recorded). Some clones in this sample may be carry-over from other donors' samples.

The chain is built from TRBV25-1 and TRBJ2-1, with D perhaps TRBD2 (7 bases). From germline, CDR1 is MGHDK and CDR2 SYGVNS. The CDR3 is made up of 14 amino acids. Trimming left V 6 bases short and J 3 bases short, with 12 bases between. The CDR3, as DNA: TGTGCCAGCAGGGCGGGGGCGAACTACAATGAGCAGTTCTTC. It is translated as CASRAGANYNEQFF.

V is TRBV7-6 and J is TRBJ2-7, with 10 bases fitting TRBD2. V dropped 5 bases and J dropped 5; count of bases not matched to a gene: 9. Per germline, CDR1 SGHVS and CDR2 FNYEAQ. CDR3 length equals 15 residues. CDR3: CASSAYLAGENEQYF. CDR3 nucleotides: TGTGCCAGCAGCGCATACCTAGCGGGAGAGAACGAGCAGTACTTC.

This clonotype was observed many times. The rearrangement links TRBV11-2 to TRBJ2-3; D is unclear. In germline, CDR1 is SGHAT, CDR2 FQNNGV. This CDR3 region has 17 residues. Trimming left V 4 bases short and J 2 bases short, with 19 bases between. CDR3 sequence reads: CASSSRKSPPYTDTQYF. The CDR3 DNA reads as TGTGCCAGCAGCTCACGGAAGTCTCCTCCTTACACAGATACGCAGTATTTT.

The chain recombines TRBV19 with TRBJ1-5, with D unresolved. The ends were cut back, 3 bases at V and 0 bases at J, with 15 bases in the middle. Germline loops: CDR1 LNHDA, CDR2 SQIVND (reference sequence). There are 17 residues in the CDR3. The CDR3 is CASSMVWSWDSNQPQHF. CDR3 bases: TGTGCCAGTAGTATGGTATGGAGTTGGGATAGCAATCAGCCCCAGCATTTT.

There are many counts of this clonotype. One junction end disagrees with the germline gene, perhaps due to a read error. The V call is TRBV7-7, the J call TRBJ2-5; 8 bases agree with TRBD2. This CDR3 has 15 amino acids. Per germline, CDR1 SSHAT and CDR2 FNYEAQ (reference sequence). The CDR3 coding sequence is TGTGCTAGCAGCCTATCCCCGGGAGGGCGGGAGACCCAGTACTTC. Translation: CASSLSPGGRETQYF.

The sample holds a few counts of this clonotype. The chain employs TRBV7-8 and TRBJ1-1, with TRBD1 matching 11 bases. Germline V gives CDR1 SGHVS, CDR2 FQNEAQ. The CDR3 spans 16 residues. The V and J ends lost 1 base and 1 base, in that order; junction bases with no gene match: 2. In DNA, the CDR3 is TGTGCCAGCAGCTTAGGGACAGGGGGCAGGAACACTGAAGCTTTCTTT. It codes for CASSLGTGGRNTEAFF.

The chain has TRBV5-4 and TRBJ2-3, with 11 bases aligning to TRBD2. The CDR3 covers 16 residues. J lost 6 bases, V lost 3 bases, and 9 bases had no gene match. From germline, CDR1 is SGHNT and CDR2 YYREEE (reference sequence). The CDR3, as DNA: TGTGCCAGCAGCTATAGCGGGGGGGCCGAATTGGATACGCAGTATTTT. This translates into CASSYSGGAELDTQYF.

This clonotype was found many times. This chain links TRBV9 with TRBJ2-5, with D perhaps TRBD2 (6 bases). Between the trimmed V and J ends, which lost 4 bases and 5 bases, there was a span of 12 bases. The germline gives CDR1 SGDLS, CDR2 YYNGEE. The CDR3 sequence is 13 residues long. Written as DNA, the CDR3 is TGTGCCAGCAGCCTACTCCGGGGGGAGACCCAGTACTTC. Protein product: CASSLLRGETQYF.

The chain joins TRBV7-8 to TRBJ1-4; D may be TRBD1 (6 bases). The V gene's germline CDR1 is SGHVS and CDR2 FQNEAQ. CDR3 length equals 16 residues. Trimming took 3 bases from V and 3 from J, leaving 14 bases between them. CDR3: CASSFSYRVSNEKLFF. CDR3 coding DNA: TGTGCCAGCAGCTTCTCATACAGGGTTTCTAATGAAAAACTGTTTTTT.

This clonotype was observed a handful of times. The V and J genes are TRBV27 and TRBJ2-7; D remains unclear. From germline, CDR1 is MNHEY and CDR2 SMNVEV (reference sequence). V was trimmed by 3 bases and J by 1 base, leaving 13 bases between them. The CDR3 is 15 amino acids. In DNA form, the CDR3 reads TGTGCCAGCAGTTTTGTCGCCCCCTCGTCCTACGAGCAGTACTTC. This gives the protein CASSFVAPSSYEQYF.

The chain combines TRBV27 with TRBJ1-1; no clear D. Germline CDR1 MNHEY, CDR2 SMNVEV (reference sequence). V dropped 5 bases and J dropped 3 bases, with 16 bases sitting between them. CDR3 length equals 15 residues. For the CDR3, the DNA is TGTGCCAGCAGTCCGTATAGAAACCGAGACACTGAAGCTTTCTTT. Protein sequence: CASSPYRNRDTEAFF.

This clonotype has more than one count but fewer than ten. This chain connects TRBV10-2 to TRBJ2-3; D not resolved. The V end lost 1 base, the J end lost 6 bases, and 5 bases lay between the germline ends. Germline V lookup: CDR1 WSHSY, CDR2 SAAADI. The CDR3 runs 12 residues. CDR3 sequence: CASSEYGDTQYF. As DNA, the CDR3 is TGCGCCAGCAGTGAGTACGGGGATACGCAGTATTTT.

V and J are TRBV12-3 or TRBV12-4 and TRBJ1-6, with no clear D. CDR3 length equals 15 residues. The V gene lost 5 bases and the J gene lost 4 bases, with 12 bases spanning the gap. The CDR3 spells CASSVPGTYNSPLHF. CDR3 nucleotide sequence: TGTGCCAGCAGTGTTCCGGGAACATATAATTCACCCCTCCACTTT.

This clonotype has a handful of counts. The chain employs TRBV12-3 or TRBV12-4 and TRBJ1-2, with 8 positions matching TRBD1. This CDR3 is built from 13 residues. V gave up 6 bases and J gave up 8 bases; unmatched junction bases: 8. In DNA form, the CDR3 reads TGTGCCAGCAGGGCTGCGACAGGGGAGGGCTACACCTTC. The encoded protein is CASRAATGEGYTF.

The chain links TRBV5-1 to TRBJ2-3; D may correspond to TRBD1 or TRBD2 (5 bases each). The germline V and J ends were trimmed by 0 bases and 2 bases, with 10 bases remaining between them. The CDR3 is 15 amino acids. From germline, CDR1 is SGHRS and CDR2 YFSETQ. In DNA form, the CDR3 reads TGCGCCAGCAGCTTGGAGAGGGGCTCCACAGATACGCAGTATTTT. It is translated as CASSLERGSTDTQYF.

This chain connects TRBV19 to TRBJ1-5; the D gene is possibly TRBD1 (6 bases). The CDR3 loop spans 15 amino acids. V dropped 10 bases and J dropped 4 bases, with 20 bases sitting between them. Germline V lookup: CDR1 LNHDA, CDR2 SQIVND (reference sequence). In nucleotides, the CDR3 is TGTGCCACTTTCGGAAAGGACAGATCTAATCAGCCCCAGCATTTT. This sequence encodes CATFGKDRSNQPQHF. The whole variable domain, filled in from reference TRBV19 and TRBJ1-5, reads DGGITQSPKYLFRKEGQNVTLSCEQNLNHDAMYWYRQDPGQGLRLIYYSQIVNDFQKGDIAEGYSVSREKKESFPLTVTSAQKNPTAFYLCATFGKDRSNQPQHFGDGTRLSIL.

The sample holds a few counts of this clonotype. V usage is TRBV27 and J usage is TRBJ1-4; weak D call: TRBD1 (6 bases). This CDR3 contains 14 residues. Trimming pared 2 bases from V and 7 bases from J, leaving 11 bases between. Germline V gene lookup returns CDR1 MNHEY and CDR2 SMNVEV (reference sequence). The CDR3 spells CASSLDGTLEKLFF. DNA for the CDR3: TGTGCCAGCAGTTTAGACGGGACACTTGAAAAACTGTTTTTT.

This clonotype came up a few times. CDR3 in amino acids: CASSGESGVTYEQYF. The CDR3 nucleotides read TGTGCCAGCAGCGGAGAAAGCGGGGTCACCTACGAGCAGTACTTC. The chain recombines TRBV28 with TRBJ2-7, with 7 bases identical to TRBD2. Germline lookup yields CDR1 MDHEN and CDR2 SYDVKM. This CDR3 spans 15 amino acids. V lost 6 bases and J lost 2; bases outside the gene matches: 10.

At least ten counts were recorded for this clonotype. Its ends do not fully match the called genes, so a read error is possible. The chain carries TRBV6-1 and TRBJ2-6; D is uncertain. CDR1 is MNHNS and CDR2 is SASEGT in the germline V gene. CDR3 length: 15 residues. CDR3 protein: CASGERSSGANVLTF. In DNA form, the CDR3 reads TGTGCCAGCGGTGAAAGGAGCTCTGGGGCCAACGTCCTGACTTTC.

This clonotype was picked up a small number of times. The J gene is TRBJ2-7, the V gene TRBV7-8, with D perhaps assigned TRBD1 or TRBD2 (5 bases each). CDR1 is SGHVS, CDR2 FQNEAQ, per germline. This CDR3 has 14 residues. V was pared by 2 bases and J by 10 bases, with 18 bases between. The CDR3 here is CASSLMGEGFEQYF. CDR3 sequence (DNA): TGTGCCAGCAGCTTAATGGGGGAAGGGTTCGAACAGTACTTC.

As for this clonotype: In this CDR3 the conserved last residue, phenylalanine or tryptophan, is missing, so a read error is likely. This rearrangement joins TRBV6-6 to TRBJ1-5, with D maybe TRBD1 (6 bases). The CDR3 consists of 13 residues. V dropped 6 bases and J dropped 7 bases, with 13 bases sitting between them. In germline, CDR1 is MNHNY, CDR2 SVGAGI (reference sequence). The CDR3 DNA reads as TGTGCCAGCAGGTGGGGGGCCGCGCAGCCCCAGCATTTG. Encoded protein: CASRWGAAQPQHL.

This sequence joins TRBV28 and TRBJ1-3; D ambiguous. Between the trimmed V and J ends, which lost 2 bases and 2 bases, there was a span of 10 bases. Germline V gene sequence: CDR1 MDHEN, CDR2 SYDVKM. This CDR3 comprises 15 residues. The CDR3 DNA reads as TGTGCCAGCAGTTTAGGTGTGACGCCTGGAAACACCATATATTTT. Amino acid sequence: CASSLGVTPGNTIYF.